The 10 T cell receptor beta chains below were found in one sample sequenced in a study of Ad26.COV2.S vaccination and SARS-CoV-2 variants. The treatment was: roughly 20 received Ad26.COV2.S at low or high dose, single or two shots; several received placebo; per-sample allocation not given. Samples came from day 63 after the first vaccine or placebo injection. Libraries were prepared by immunoSEQ multiplex PCR; TCRdb keeps only in-frame clonotypes and omits some of them. This table holds about 330,000 clones, 90% found once. The sequencing here drew on peripheral blood, taken in a trial of Ad26.COV2.S vaccine versus placebo. These receptors originate from a person between 18 and 65 years old who received the Ad26.COV2.S COVID-19 vaccine or a placebo.

The DNA for the CDR3 is TGTGCCAGCTCACCGGGACAGGACCTCCGGTGGAGCAATCAGCCCCAGCATTTT. It yields the protein CASSPGQDLRWSNQPQHF. This rearrangement joins TRBV18 to TRBJ1-5; TRBD1 matches 8 bases. The CDR3 contains 18 residues. Germline V gene data show CDR1 as KGHSH and CDR2 as LQKENI. V lost 3 bases to trimming and J lost 1 base; unmatched junction nucleotides: 11.

The V and J genes are TRBV18 and TRBJ1-5; TRBD1 might be the D (6 bases). The ends were cut back, 3 bases at V and 2 bases at J, with 14 bases in the middle. Germline assignment: CDR1 KGHSH and CDR2 LQKENI. This CDR3 is 16 amino acids long. The CDR3 coding sequence is TGTGCCAGCTCACCGGCAGGGGTGTATGGCAATCAGCCCCAGCATTTT. The encoded protein is CASSPAGVYGNQPQHF. The entire variable domain, with the rest obtained from reference TRBV18 and TRBJ1-5, is as follows: NAGVMQNPRHLVRRRGQEARLRCSPMKGHSHVYWYRQLPEEGLKFMVYLQKENIIDESGMPKERFSAEFPKEGPSILRIQQVVRGDSAAYFCASSPAGVYGNQPQHFGDGTRLSIL.

The rearrangement uses TRBV11-2 and TRBJ1-1, with a possible D match to TRBD1 (6 bases). Germline CDR1 and CDR2: SGHAT and FQNNGV. Trimming removed 7 bases at V and 3 bases at J, with 18 bases between. CDR3 length equals 15 residues. CDR3 in DNA: TGTGCCAGCACCCTAGGGGGGGGCGAATACACTGAAGCTTTCTTT. Translating it yields CASTLGGGEYTEAFF.

This chain links TRBV7-8 with TRBJ2-2; D is possibly TRBD1 or TRBD2 (7 bases each). Deletions cut 4 bases from V and 3 bases from J, with 9 bases between. The V gene's germline CDR1 is SGHVS and CDR2 FQNEAQ. The CDR3 is 14 residues long. The CDR3 reads CASSSGGDTGELFF. CDR3 coding DNA: TGTGCCAGCAGCTCAGGGGGGGACACCGGGGAGCTGTTTTTT.

The genes are TRBV27 and TRBJ1-5; 8 nucleotides agree with TRBD1. Germline trimming cut 6 bases from V and 6 bases from J; bases unmatched to any gene: 19. The CDR3 is made up of 18 amino acids. Germline lookup yields CDR1 MNHEY and CDR2 SMNVEV (reference sequence). The CDR3 bases are TGTGCCAGCAGACTCGAGGCAGGGGGCCAGGGACGAAGTCAGCCCCAGCATTTT. It codes for CASRLEAGGQGRSQPQHF.

This clone was observed once. The V and J genes are TRBV4-3 and TRBJ2-1, with 10 bases matching TRBD1. The CDR3 loop spans 15 amino acids. The germline gives CDR1 LGHNA, CDR2 YSLEER. With V trimmed by 5 bases and J by 5 bases, 6 bases remained unmatched. DNA of the CDR3: TGCGCCAGCAGCTCCGGGACAGGGGTCGACAATGAGCAGTTCTTC. As protein: CASSSGTGVDNEQFF.

This clone has just one count. The chain combines TRBV5-1 with TRBJ2-1; TRBD2 matches at 13 bases. This CDR3 has 15 residues. J gave up 4 bases and V 6 bases, and 4 bases lay outside the gene matches. The germline CDR1 and CDR2 sequences are SGHRS and YFSETQ. The CDR3 DNA reads as TGCGCCAGCACCTCGACTAGCGGGGGGTACAATGAGCAGTTCTTC. It translates to CASTSTSGGYNEQFF.

This clone was detected a few times. The chain recombines TRBV3-1 (or the pseudogene TRBV3-2) with TRBJ1-1; no reliable D call. V lost 4 bases, J lost 3 bases, and 6 bases lay in between. The CDR3 is 12 amino acids. Germline CDR1 LGHDT, CDR2 YNNKEL (reference sequence). CDR3 coding DNA: TGTGCCAGCAGCCCGGGGTACACTGAAGCTTTCTTT. Amino acid sequence: CASSPGYTEAFF.

This clone showed up just once. As DNA, the CDR3 is TGTGCCAGCAGCCCGCGAGGTAACCGGGCCTACAATGAGCAGTTCTTC. Protein sequence: CASSPRGNRAYNEQFF. V usage is TRBV11-3 and J usage is TRBJ2-1; no clear D gene. V was trimmed by 5 bases and J by 2 bases, leaving 16 bases between them. This CDR3 is built from 16 residues. Germline values: CDR1 SGHNT, CDR2 YENEEA.

The chain has TRBV7-2 and TRBJ2-3; no clear D. CDR1 and CDR2 from the germline V gene are SGHTA and FQGNSA. Trimming cost V 5 bases and J 4 bases, with 10 bases left between them. CDR3 size: 13 residues. Here the CDR3 reads CASSRSRADTQYF. CDR3 DNA: TGTGCCAGCAGCCGTAGCAGAGCAGATACGCAGTATTTT.